The sequence of this T cell receptor (beta chain) was determined in a study of shared clonotypes between healthy human individuals. Findings and limits, study-wide: Shared across a few donors were roughly 4.8% of the naive CD4 clonotypes. Deeper or shallower sequencing was expected to change how clonotypes are shared among donors.

In germline, CDR1 is MRHNA, CDR2 SNTAGT. The CDR3 consists of 15 residues. Trimming took 0 bases from V and 4 from J, leaving 10 bases between them. Data came from immunoSEQ multiplex PCR; TCRdb stores just in-frame clones and leaves some out. The sample comprises approximately 2,200,000 clones, 93% of which are singletons, and more than 1.5% rests with the top ten. Naive CD8 cells, CD45RO-negative and positively selected for CCR7, excluded terminally differentiated effector memory CD45RA+ cells. As for this clone: Its antigen is still unknown.

The chain couples TRBV6-4 to TRBJ2-1; D not resolved. The TCR sequence derives from a man aged 18 to 29 in good health. Some clones in this sample may be carry-over from other donors' samples. Sequenced material: naive CD8+ T cells from PBMCs. The CDR3 here is CASSDSVASYNEQFF. CDR3 sequence (DNA): TGTGCCAGCAGTGACTCCGTGGCTTCTTACAATGAGCAGTTCTTC.